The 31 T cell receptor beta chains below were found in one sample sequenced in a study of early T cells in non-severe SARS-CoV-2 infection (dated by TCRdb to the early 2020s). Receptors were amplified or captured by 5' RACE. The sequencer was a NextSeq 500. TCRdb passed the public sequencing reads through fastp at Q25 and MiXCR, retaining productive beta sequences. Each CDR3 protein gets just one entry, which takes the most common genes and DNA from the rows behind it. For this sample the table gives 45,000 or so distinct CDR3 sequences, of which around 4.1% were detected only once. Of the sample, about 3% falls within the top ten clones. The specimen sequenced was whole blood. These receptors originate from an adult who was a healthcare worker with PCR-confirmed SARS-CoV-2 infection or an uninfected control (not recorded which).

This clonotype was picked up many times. Written as DNA, the CDR3 is TGTGCCAGCAGGCCACCGGGACAGGGGTCCGAGCAGTACTTC. Its translation is CASRPPGQGSEQYF. The V and J genes are TRBV6-2 or TRBV6-3 and TRBJ2-7; 10 bases fit TRBD1. The CDR3 extends over 14 amino acids. Germline V CDR1 and CDR2: MNHEY, SVGEGT. With 6 bases clipped from V and 6 bases from J, the junction kept 8 bases outside the gene matches.

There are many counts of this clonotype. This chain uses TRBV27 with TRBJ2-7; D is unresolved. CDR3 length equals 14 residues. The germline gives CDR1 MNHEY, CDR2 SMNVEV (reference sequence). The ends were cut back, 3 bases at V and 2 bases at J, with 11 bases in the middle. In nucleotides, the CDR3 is TGTGCCAGCAGTTTTAGTGGGCCAACCTACGAGCAGTACTTC. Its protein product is CASSFSGPTYEQYF.

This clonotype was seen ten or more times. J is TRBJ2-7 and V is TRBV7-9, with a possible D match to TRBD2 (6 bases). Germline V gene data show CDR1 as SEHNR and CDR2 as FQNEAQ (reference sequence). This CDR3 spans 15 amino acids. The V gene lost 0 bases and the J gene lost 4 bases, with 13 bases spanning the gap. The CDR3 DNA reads TGTGCCAGCAGCTTAGCGGAGGGCACTGTGTACGAGCAGTACTTC. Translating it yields CASSLAEGTVYEQYF.

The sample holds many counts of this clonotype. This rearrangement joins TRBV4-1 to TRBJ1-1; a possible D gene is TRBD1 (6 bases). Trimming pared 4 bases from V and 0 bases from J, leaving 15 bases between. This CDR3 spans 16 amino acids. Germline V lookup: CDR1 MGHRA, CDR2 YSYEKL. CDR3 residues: CASSLLPTGLNTEAFF. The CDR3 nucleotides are TGCGCCAGCAGCCTTCTTCCTACAGGGCTGAACACTGAAGCTTTCTTT.

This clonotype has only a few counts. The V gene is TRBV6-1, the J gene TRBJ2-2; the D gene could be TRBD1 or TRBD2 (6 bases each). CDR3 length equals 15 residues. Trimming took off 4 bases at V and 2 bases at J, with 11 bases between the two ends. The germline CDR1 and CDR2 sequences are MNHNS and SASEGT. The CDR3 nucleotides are TGTGCCAGCAGTGTTGGGGGGCGTAACACCGGGGAGCTGTTTTTT. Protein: CASSVGGRNTGELFF.

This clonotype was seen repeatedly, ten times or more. CDR3 sequence (DNA): TGTGCCAGCAGCTTAGTTAGGGGTTCGTACGAGCAGTACTTC. Its protein is CASSLVRGSYEQYF. The chain is built from TRBV11-2 and TRBJ2-7, with D perhaps TRBD1 (5 bases). The germline gives CDR1 SGHAT, CDR2 FQNNGV. The CDR3 consists of 14 residues. V was cut by 1 base and J by 4 bases, with 11 bases left in between.

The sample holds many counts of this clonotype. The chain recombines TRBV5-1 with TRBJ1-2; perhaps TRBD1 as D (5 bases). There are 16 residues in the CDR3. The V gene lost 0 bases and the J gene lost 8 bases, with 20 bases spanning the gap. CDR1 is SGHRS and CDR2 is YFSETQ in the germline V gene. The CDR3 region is CASSLVGTAGKRGYTF. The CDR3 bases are TGCGCCAGCAGCTTGGTCGGGACGGCTGGCAAGAGAGGCTACACCTTC.

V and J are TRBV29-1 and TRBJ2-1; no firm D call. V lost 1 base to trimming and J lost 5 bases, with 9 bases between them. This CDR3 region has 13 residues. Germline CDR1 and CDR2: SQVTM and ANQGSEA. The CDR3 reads CSVEVPEDNEQFF. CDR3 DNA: TGCAGCGTTGAAGTACCTGAAGACAATGAGCAGTTCTTC.

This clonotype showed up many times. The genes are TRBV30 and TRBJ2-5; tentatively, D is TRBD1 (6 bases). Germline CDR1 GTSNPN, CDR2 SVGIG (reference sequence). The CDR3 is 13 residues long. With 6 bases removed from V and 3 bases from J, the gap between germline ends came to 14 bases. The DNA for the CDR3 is TGTGCCTGCCTCGGGACACCAAAAGAGACCCAGTACTTC. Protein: CACLGTPKETQYF.

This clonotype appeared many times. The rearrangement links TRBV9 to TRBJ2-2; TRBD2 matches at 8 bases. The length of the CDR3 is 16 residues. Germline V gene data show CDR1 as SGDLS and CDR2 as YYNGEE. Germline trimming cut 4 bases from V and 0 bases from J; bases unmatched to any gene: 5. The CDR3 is CASSSRLATNTGELFF. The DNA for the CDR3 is TGTGCCAGCAGCTCCCGACTAGCGACGAACACCGGGGAGCTGTTTTTT.

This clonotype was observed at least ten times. CDR3 region: CASSDIGGKETQYF. The CDR3 region has the DNA TGTGCCAGCAGTGATATCGGGGGGAAAGAGACCCAGTACTTC. This chain links TRBV2 with TRBJ2-5; TRBD2 matches at 7 bases. V lost 3 bases, J lost 3 bases, and 4 bases stayed unmatched. CDR1 and CDR2 (germline): SNHLY, FYNNEI. The CDR3 is 14 amino acids. The full variable domain, with the rest looked up from reference TRBV2 and TRBJ2-5, is EPEVTQTPSHQVTQMGQEVILRCVPISNHLYFYWYRQILGQKVEFLVSFYNNEISEKSEIFDDQFSVERPDGSNFTLKIRSTKLEDSAMYFCASSDIGGKETQYFGPGTRLLVL.

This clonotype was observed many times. The CDR3 bases are TGTGCCAGCAGCTTAACCTCGGGGGCGGCCGATGAGCAGTTCTTC. Translated: CASSLTSGAADEQFF. This chain uses TRBV11-2 with TRBJ2-1; D may be TRBD1 or TRBD2 (6 bases each). CDR1 and CDR2 from the germline V gene are SGHAT and FQNNGV. V was clipped by 2 bases and J by 8 bases, with 16 bases between them. This CDR3 has 15 residues.

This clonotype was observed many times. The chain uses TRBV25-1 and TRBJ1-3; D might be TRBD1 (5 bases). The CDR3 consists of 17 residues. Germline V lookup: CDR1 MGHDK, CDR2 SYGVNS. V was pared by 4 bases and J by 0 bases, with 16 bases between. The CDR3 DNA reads TGTGCCAGCAGTGCCGGGGGAGTAACTTACTCTGGAAACACCATATATTTT. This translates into CASSAGGVTYSGNTIYF.

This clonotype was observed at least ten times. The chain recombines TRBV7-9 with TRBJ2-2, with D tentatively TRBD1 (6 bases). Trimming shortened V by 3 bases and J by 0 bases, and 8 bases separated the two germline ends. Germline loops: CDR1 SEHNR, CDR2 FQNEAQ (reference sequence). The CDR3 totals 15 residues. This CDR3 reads CASSFGTSNTGELFF. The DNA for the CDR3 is TGTGCCAGCAGCTTTGGGACATCGAACACCGGGGAGCTGTTTTTT.

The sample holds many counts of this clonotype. As DNA, the CDR3 is TGTGCCAGCAGCCAAGGCGGCTCGGGGAGCACAGATACGCAGTATTTT. This encodes CASSQGGSGSTDTQYF. The chain carries TRBV4-2 and TRBJ2-3, with TRBD2 as a possible D gene (5 bases). CDR3 size: 16 residues. The germline gives CDR1 LGHNA, CDR2 YNFKEQ. The V gene lost 1 base and the J gene lost 0 bases, with 11 bases spanning the gap.

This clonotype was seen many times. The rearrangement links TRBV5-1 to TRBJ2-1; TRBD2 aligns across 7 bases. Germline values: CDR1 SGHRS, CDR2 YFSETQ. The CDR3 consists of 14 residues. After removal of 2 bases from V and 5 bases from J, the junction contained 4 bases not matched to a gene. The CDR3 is CASSFGGVDNEQFF. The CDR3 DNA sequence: TGCGCCAGCAGCTTTGGGGGGGTAGACAATGAGCAGTTCTTC.

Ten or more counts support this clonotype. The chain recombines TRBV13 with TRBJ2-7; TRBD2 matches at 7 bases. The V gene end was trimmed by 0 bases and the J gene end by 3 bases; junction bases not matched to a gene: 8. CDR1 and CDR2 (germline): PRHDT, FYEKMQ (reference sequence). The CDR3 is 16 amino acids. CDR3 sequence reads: CASSLGTAGEFYEQYF. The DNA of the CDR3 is TGTGCCAGCAGCTTAGGGACGGCGGGAGAATTCTACGAGCAGTACTTC.

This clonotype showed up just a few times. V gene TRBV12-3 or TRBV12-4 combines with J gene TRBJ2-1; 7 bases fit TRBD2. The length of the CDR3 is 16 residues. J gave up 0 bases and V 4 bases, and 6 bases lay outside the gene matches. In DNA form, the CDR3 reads TGTGCCAGCAGTTCACTAGCGTCCCGCTCCTACAATGAGCAGTTCTTC. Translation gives CASSSLASRSYNEQFF.

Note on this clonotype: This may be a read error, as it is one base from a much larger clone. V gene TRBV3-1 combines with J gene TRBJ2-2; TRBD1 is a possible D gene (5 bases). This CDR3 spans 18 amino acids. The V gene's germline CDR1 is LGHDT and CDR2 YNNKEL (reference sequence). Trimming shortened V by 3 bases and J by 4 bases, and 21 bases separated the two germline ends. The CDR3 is CASSQTLRGMGGTGELFF. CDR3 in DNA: TGTGCCAGCAGCCAGACCTTAAGGGGAATGGGTGGCACCGGGGAGCTGTTTTTT.

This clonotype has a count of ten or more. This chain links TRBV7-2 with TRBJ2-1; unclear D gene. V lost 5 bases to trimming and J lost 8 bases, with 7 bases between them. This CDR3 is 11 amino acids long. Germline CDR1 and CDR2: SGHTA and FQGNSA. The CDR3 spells CASSVLHEQFF. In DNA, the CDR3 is TGTGCCAGCAGCGTACTCCATGAGCAGTTCTTC.

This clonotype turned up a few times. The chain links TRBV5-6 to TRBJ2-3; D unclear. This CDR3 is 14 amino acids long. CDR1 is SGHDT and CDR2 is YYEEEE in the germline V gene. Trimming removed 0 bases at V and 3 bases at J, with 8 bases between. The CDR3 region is CASSLVSRTDTQYF. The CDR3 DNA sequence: TGTGCCAGCAGCTTGGTGTCTAGAACAGATACGCAGTATTTT.

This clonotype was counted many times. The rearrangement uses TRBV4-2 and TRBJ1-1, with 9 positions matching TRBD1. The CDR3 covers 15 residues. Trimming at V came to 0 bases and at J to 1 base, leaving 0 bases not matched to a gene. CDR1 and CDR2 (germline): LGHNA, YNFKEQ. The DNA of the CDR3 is TGTGCCAGCAGCCAAGAGACAGGGGGGAACACTGAAGCTTTCTTT. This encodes CASSQETGGNTEAFF.

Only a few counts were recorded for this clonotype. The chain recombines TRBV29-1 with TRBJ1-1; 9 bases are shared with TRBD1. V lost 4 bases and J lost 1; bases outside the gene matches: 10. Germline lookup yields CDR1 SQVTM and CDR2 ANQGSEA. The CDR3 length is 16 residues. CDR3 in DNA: TGCAGCGTTGGCGGTACAGGGGGCCTGAGGAACACTGAAGCTTTCTTT. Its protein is CSVGGTGGLRNTEAFF.

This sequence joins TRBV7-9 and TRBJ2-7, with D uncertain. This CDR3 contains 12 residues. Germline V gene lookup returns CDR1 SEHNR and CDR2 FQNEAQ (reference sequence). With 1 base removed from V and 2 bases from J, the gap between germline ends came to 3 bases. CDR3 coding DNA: TGTGCCAGCAGCTTAGGAGCCTACGAGCAGTACTTC. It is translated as CASSLGAYEQYF.

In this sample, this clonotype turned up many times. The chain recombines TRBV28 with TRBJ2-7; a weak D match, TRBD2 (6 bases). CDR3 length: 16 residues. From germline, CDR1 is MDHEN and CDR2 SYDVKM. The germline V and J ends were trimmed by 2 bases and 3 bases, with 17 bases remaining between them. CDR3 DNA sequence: TGTGCCAGCAGTTTACAATACATCACGGGAGACTACGAGCAGTACTTC. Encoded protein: CASSLQYITGDYEQYF.

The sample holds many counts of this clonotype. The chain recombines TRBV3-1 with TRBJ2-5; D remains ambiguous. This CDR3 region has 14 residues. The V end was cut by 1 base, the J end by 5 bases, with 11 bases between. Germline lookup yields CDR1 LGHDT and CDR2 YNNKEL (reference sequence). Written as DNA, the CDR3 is TGTGCCAGCAGCCAAGGCGAGTTCGGGGAGACCCAGTACTTC. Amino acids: CASSQGEFGETQYF.

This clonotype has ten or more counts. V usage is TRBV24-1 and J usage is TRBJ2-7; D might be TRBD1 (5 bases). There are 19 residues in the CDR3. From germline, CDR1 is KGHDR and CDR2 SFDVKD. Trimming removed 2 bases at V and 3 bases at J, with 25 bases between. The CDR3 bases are TGTGCCACCAGTGATTATTATACCCCCCGCAGGGCCCCCAACTACGAGCAGTACTTC. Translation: CATSDYYTPRRAPNYEQYF.

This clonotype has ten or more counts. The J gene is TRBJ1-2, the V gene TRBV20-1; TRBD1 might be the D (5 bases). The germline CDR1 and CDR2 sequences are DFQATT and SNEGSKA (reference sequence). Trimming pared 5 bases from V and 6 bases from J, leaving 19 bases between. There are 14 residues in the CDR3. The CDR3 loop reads CSAGAGQAGHGYTF. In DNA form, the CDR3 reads TGCAGTGCTGGGGCGGGGCAGGCTGGCCATGGCTACACCTTC.

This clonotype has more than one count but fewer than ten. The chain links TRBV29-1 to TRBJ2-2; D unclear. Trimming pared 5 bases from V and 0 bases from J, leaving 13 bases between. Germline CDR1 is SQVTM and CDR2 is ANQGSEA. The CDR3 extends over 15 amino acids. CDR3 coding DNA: TGCAGCGTTCCGACGATAGGGCCGAACACCGGGGAGCTGTTTTTT. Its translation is CSVPTIGPNTGELFF.

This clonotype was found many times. In DNA form, the CDR3 reads TGCAGTGCTAGAGACCTAGCGGGGGGGCCAATGGGAGATACGCAGTATTTT. Translation: CSARDLAGGPMGDTQYF. The chain recombines TRBV20-1 with TRBJ2-3; 12 bases align to TRBD2. CDR1 is DFQATT, CDR2 SNEGSKA, per germline (reference sequence). The J segment lost 5 bases and the V segment lost 0 bases, leaving 9 bases of the junction unmatched. The CDR3 loop spans 17 amino acids.

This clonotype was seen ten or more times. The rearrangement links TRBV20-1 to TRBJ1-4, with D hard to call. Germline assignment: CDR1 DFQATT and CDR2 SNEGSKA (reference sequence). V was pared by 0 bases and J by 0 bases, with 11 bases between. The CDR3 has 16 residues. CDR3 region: CSARDWLGATNEKLFF. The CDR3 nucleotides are TGCAGTGCTAGAGATTGGTTGGGAGCAACTAATGAAAAACTGTTTTTT.